The 5 T cell receptor beta chains given below trace back to one sample, sequenced in a study of regulatory T cells in long-lasting Graves disease. The authors built TCR beta libraries using iRepertoire HTBI primers and Arm-PCR of CDR3 regions. Via MiXCR, TCRdb re-called the multiplex PCR reads, giving one row per CDR3 protein. The sample lists approximately 250,000 distinct CDR3 sequences, around 16% occurring once. The time point denotes: newly diagnosed GD, antithyroid drugs for less than 3 months. The TCR library used RNA extracted from PBMCs. Source: peripheral blood mononuclear cells (PBMCs), taken at new diagnosis, from a patient treated with antithyroid drugs. The receptor source for this set is a female donor with Graves disease.

This clonotype has ten or more counts. The rearrangement uses TRBV18 and TRBJ1-5; D is possibly TRBD1 (5 bases). Germline assignment: CDR1 KGHSH and CDR2 LQKENI. This CDR3 region has 15 residues. The V and J ends lost 3 bases and 3 bases respectively, with 12 bases between them. This CDR3 is CASSPIDRYNQPQHF. CDR3 nucleotides: TGTGCCAGCTCACCGATAGACAGATACAATCAGCCCCAGCATTTT.

This clonotype was observed at least ten times. V is TRBV29-1 and J is TRBJ1-3; 8 nucleotides match TRBD1. This CDR3 region has 14 residues. Germline assignment: CDR1 SQVTM and CDR2 ANQGSEA. The V segment lost 6 bases and the J segment 2 bases; nucleotides outside the gene matches: 6. CDR3 sequence: CSVGQGTAGNTIYF. CDR3 bases: TGCAGCGTAGGACAGGGAACAGCTGGAAACACCATATATTTT.

As regards this clonotype: A read error is possible here, since a much larger clone lies one base away. For the CDR3, the DNA is TGTGCCACAGGGGCAGATACGCAGTATTTT. Protein: CATGADTQYF. The rearrangement links TRBV24-1 to TRBJ2-3; D is perhaps TRBD1 (5 bases). The germline V and J ends were trimmed by 10 bases and 4 bases, with 5 bases remaining between them. Germline CDR1 and CDR2: KGHDR and SFDVKD. The CDR3 sequence is 10 residues long.

This clonotype was picked up many times. The chain uses TRBV6-2 or TRBV6-3 and TRBJ2-3; D not resolved. The V gene's germline CDR1 is MNHEY and CDR2 SVGEGT. CDR3 length: 14 amino acids. Trimming left V 5 bases short and J 0 bases short, with 9 bases between. The CDR3 here is CASSEVGSTDTQYF. The DNA for the CDR3 is TGTGCCAGCAGTGAAGTAGGTAGCACAGATACGCAGTATTTT.

The V call is TRBV28, the J call TRBJ2-3, with D possibly being TRBD1 or TRBD2 (5 bases each). Germline V CDR1 and CDR2: MDHEN, SYDVKM. This CDR3 comprises 16 residues. V lost 5 bases and J lost 1, with 16 bases in between. Here the CDR3 DNA reads TGTGCCAGCAGTCCTACCTTTGTGGGGGGCACAGATACGCAGTATTTT. Protein: CASSPTFVGGTDTQYF. The variable domain in full, completed from reference TRBV28 and TRBJ2-3, reads DVKVTQSSRYLVKRTGEKVFLECVQDMDHENMFWYRQDPGLGLRLIYFSYDVKMKEKGDIPEGYSVSREKKERFSLILESASTNQTSMYLCASSPTFVGGTDTQYFGPGTRLTVL.